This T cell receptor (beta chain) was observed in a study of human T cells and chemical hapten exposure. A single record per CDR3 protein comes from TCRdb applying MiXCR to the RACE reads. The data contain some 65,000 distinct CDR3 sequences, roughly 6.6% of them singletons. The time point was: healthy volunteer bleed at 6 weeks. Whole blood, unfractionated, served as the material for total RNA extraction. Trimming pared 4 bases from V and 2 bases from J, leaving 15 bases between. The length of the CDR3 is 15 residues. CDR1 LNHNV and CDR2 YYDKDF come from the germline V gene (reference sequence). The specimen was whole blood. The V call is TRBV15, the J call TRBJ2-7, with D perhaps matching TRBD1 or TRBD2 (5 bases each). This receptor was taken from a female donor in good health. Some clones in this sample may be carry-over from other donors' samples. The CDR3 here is CATSKGALGPYEQYF. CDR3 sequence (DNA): TGTGCCACCAGCAAGGGAGCTTTGGGACCCTACGAGCAGTACTTC. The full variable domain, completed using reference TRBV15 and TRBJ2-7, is DAMVIQNPRYQVTQFGKPVTLSCSQTLNHNVMYWYQQKSSQAPKLLFHYYDKDFNNEADTPDNFQSRRPNTSFCFLDIRSPGLGDTAMYLCATSKGALGPYEQYFGPGTRLTVT.